This T cell receptor (beta chain) originates from a study of cytomegalovirus exposure and HLA in healthy donors. For the study at large: Out of about 179 million T cells, an earlier analysis found about 100 million unique TCR beta sequences in total.

A multiplex PCR was run with 60 Vbeta primers and 13 Jbeta primers. Data came from immunoSEQ multiplex PCR; TCRdb stores just in-frame clones and leaves some out. The repertoire table contains 85,000 to 110,000 clones. CDR1 is SGDLS and CDR2 is YYNGEE in the germline V gene. Trimming cost V 0 bases and J 0 bases, with 7 bases left between them. The CDR3 is 15 residues long. Of note for this clone: As yet, its antigen is unknown.

Overall study findings and caveats: In an earlier analysis, about 90% or about 30%: the productive usage of most TCR beta V segments. Among TCR beta chains of equal frequency, HLA-associated ones were more clonally expanded in a later analysis. Because they were indistinguishable, some V segments, including TRBV6-2 and TRBV6-3, were excluded.

The TCR originated in a man aged 35 to 55 in good health and CMV-seronegative. The V gene is TRBV9, the J gene TRBJ1-3; tentatively, D is TRBD1 (5 bases). Material for sequencing was PBMCs. CDR3: CASSVEQDSGNTIYF. CDR3 sequence (DNA): TGTGCCAGCAGCGTAGAACAGGACTCTGGAAACACCATATATTTT.